This T cell receptor (beta chain) was identified in a study of T-cell reconstitution after alpha-beta-depleted transplantation in children. During its preparation, the TCRbeta library received unique molecular identifiers. MiXCR, run by TCRdb on the PCR reads, gives a single entry per CDR3 protein. The sample yields 550,000 to 800,000 distinct CDR3 sequences, around 14% seen once. The CDR3 runs to 14 residues. Germline CDR1 reads SGHTA; CDR2 reads FQGNSA. V trimming: 3 bases; J trimming: 5 bases; junction bases outside the gene matches: 6. This clonotype has a handful of counts. The material sequenced was PBMCs, taken before TCRalphabeta/CD19-depleted stem cell transplant. The V gene is TRBV7-2, the J gene TRBJ1-1; 7 positions agree with TRBD1. The receptor's source is a girl aged 2 to 10 with congenital amegakaryocytic thrombocytopenia, due to receive a stem cell transplant. The CDR3 spells CASSFPGGLTEAFF. CDR3 coding DNA: TGTGCCAGCAGCTTCCCAGGGGGTCTTACTGAAGCTTTCTTT.